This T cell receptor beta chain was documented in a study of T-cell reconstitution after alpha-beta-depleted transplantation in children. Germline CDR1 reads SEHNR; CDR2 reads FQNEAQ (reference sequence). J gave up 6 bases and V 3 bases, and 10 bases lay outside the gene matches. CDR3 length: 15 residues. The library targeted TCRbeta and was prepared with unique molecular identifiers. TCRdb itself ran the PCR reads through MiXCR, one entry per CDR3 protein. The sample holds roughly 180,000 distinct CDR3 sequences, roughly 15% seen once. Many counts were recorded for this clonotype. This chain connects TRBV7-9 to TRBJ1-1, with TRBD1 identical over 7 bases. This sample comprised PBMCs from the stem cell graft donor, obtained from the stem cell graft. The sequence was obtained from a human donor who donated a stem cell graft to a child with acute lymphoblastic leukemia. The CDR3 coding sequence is TGTGCCAGCAGCTTGGGACAGCCCGGGGGACCTGAAGCTTTCTTT. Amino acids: CASSLGQPGGPEAFF.